The 17 T cell receptor beta chains reported below all come from one sample, sequenced in a study of cytomegalovirus exposure and HLA in healthy donors. The PCR was carried out with 60 Vbeta primers and 13 Jbeta primers. Data came from immunoSEQ multiplex PCR; TCRdb stores just in-frame clones and leaves some out. The profile covers about 160,000 clones, with roughly 80% appearing a single time and 0.77% taken by the ten largest. Source material: PBMCs. The receptors come from a woman younger than 30 in good health and CMV-seronegative.

This clone was counted once. The rearrangement joins TRBV4-2 to TRBJ2-4, with 9 nucleotides matching TRBD1. V was clipped by 0 bases and J by 7 bases; unmatched bases: 13. CDR1 LGHNA and CDR2 YNFKEQ come from the germline V gene. This CDR3 is 18 amino acids long. The CDR3 protein is CASSQDPWGTGFGNIQYF. CDR3 in DNA: TGTGCCAGCAGCCAAGACCCGTGGGGGACAGGGTTTGGGAACATTCAGTACTTC.

This rearrangement joins TRBV19 to TRBJ1-1; D gene ambiguous. CDR3 length: 14 amino acids. V lost 3 bases and J 0 bases, leaving 8 bases between the germline ends. Germline CDR1 LNHDA, CDR2 SQIVND (reference sequence). DNA for the CDR3: TGTGCCAGTAGTATTGGAGACCTGAACACTGAAGCTTTCTTT. Translation: CASSIGDLNTEAFF.

The J gene is TRBJ2-1, the V gene TRBV5-4; 7 positions agree with TRBD1. V lost 4 bases to trimming and J lost 3 bases; unmatched junction nucleotides: 13. The germline gives CDR1 SGHNT, CDR2 YYREEE (reference sequence). CDR3 length: 17 residues. CDR3 in DNA: TGTGCCAGCAGCCCGGGGCGTAAGGGGGCGAACTACAATGAGCAGTTCTTC. As protein: CASSPGRKGANYNEQFF.

V and J are TRBV18 and TRBJ2-1; 12 bases are a match to TRBD2. Germline trimming cut 5 bases from V and 9 bases from J; bases unmatched to any gene: 5. The CDR3 consists of 14 residues. CDR1 is KGHSH, CDR2 LQKENI, per germline. In nucleotides, the CDR3 is TGTGCCAGCTCAATTACTAGCGGGAGGCTTGAGCAGTTCTTC. As protein: CASSITSGRLEQFF.

The genes are TRBV27 and TRBJ2-1, with 10 bases matching TRBD2. The CDR3 has 15 amino acids. V shed 7 bases and J 4 bases; nucleotides not matched to a gene: 7. Germline CDR1 MNHEY, CDR2 SMNVEV (reference sequence). The CDR3 protein is CASNPLGLAYNEQFF. The CDR3 DNA sequence: TGTGCCAGCAACCCATTGGGACTAGCGTACAATGAGCAGTTCTTC.

This clone was seen just once. This chain connects TRBV19 to TRBJ2-7; D may be TRBD2 (5 bases). The CDR3 sequence is 14 residues long. Deletions cut 0 bases from V and 4 bases from J, with 10 bases between. Germline V CDR1 and CDR2: LNHDA, SQIVND (reference sequence). The CDR3 loop is CASSIDRRGYEQYF. CDR3 bases: TGTGCCAGTAGTATAGATCGACGGGGATACGAGCAGTACTTC.

J is TRBJ2-7 and V is TRBV4-1; 13 nucleotides align to TRBD2. The CDR3 is 16 residues long. Germline loops: CDR1 MGHRA, CDR2 YSYEKL. J gave up 2 bases and V 0 bases, and 1 base lay outside the gene matches. The CDR3 loop is CASSQEGLAGPYEQYF. The CDR3 DNA sequence: TGCGCCAGCAGCCAAGAGGGACTAGCGGGGCCCTACGAGCAGTACTTC.

The DNA for the CDR3 is TGTGCCATCAGTGACACTAGCGGGGAACCAGATACGCAGTATTTT. It codes for CAISDTSGEPDTQYF. The J gene is TRBJ2-3, the V gene TRBV10-3; 10 bases are shared with TRBD2. Trimming took 3 bases from V and 4 from J; bases not matched to a gene: 4. Per the germline V gene, CDR1 is ENHRY and CDR2 is SYGVKD. The CDR3 totals 15 residues.

The rearrangement uses TRBV28 and TRBJ2-1; the match to TRBD2 covers 10 bases. The V segment lost 2 bases and the J segment 4 bases; nucleotides outside the gene matches: 5. The CDR3 is 16 amino acids. Germline assignment: CDR1 MDHEN and CDR2 SYDVKM. The CDR3 protein is CASSLLASGSYNEQFF. The CDR3 nucleotides read TGTGCCAGCAGTTTACTGGCTAGCGGGAGTTACAATGAGCAGTTCTTC.

In DNA, the CDR3 is TGTGCCAGCAGGGGCAGCGGGAGTAAGTCTGAGCAGTTCTTC. Protein product: CASRGSGSKSEQFF. The chain employs TRBV28 and TRBJ2-1; 8 nucleotides match TRBD2. V shed 6 bases, J shed 9 bases, and the junction held 10 bases outside the gene matches. Germline CDR1 reads MDHEN; CDR2 reads SYDVKM. The CDR3 contains 14 residues.

V gene TRBV18 combines with J gene TRBJ2-5, with 12 bases matching TRBD2. The CDR3 extends over 15 amino acids. Germline CDR1 is KGHSH and CDR2 is LQKENI. The V segment lost 2 bases and the J segment 5 bases; nucleotides outside the gene matches: 3. The CDR3 is CASSPGTSGFETQYF. Written as DNA, the CDR3 is TGTGCCAGCTCACCAGGGACTAGCGGGTTTGAGACCCAGTACTTC. The full variable domain, rest sourced from reference TRBV18 and TRBJ2-5, is NAGVMQNPRHLVRRRGQEARLRCSPMKGHSHVYWYRQLPEEGLKFMVYLQKENIIDESGMPKERFSAEFPKEGPSILRIQQVVRGDSAAYFCASSPGTSGFETQYFGPGTRLLVL.

The V gene is TRBV18, the J gene TRBJ2-7; a possible D gene is TRBD2 (6 bases). The CDR3 is 15 residues long. Germline V gene data show CDR1 as KGHSH and CDR2 as LQKENI. Trimming removed 2 bases at V and 5 bases at J, with 16 bases between. This CDR3 is CASSPLVGLNDEQYF. The CDR3 DNA is TGTGCCAGCTCACCATTAGTTGGACTAAACGACGAGCAGTACTTC.

The V call is TRBV28, the J call TRBJ2-3; no definite D call. V was clipped by 5 bases and J by 4 bases, with 7 bases between them. The CDR3 is 12 residues long. Germline CDR1 MDHEN, CDR2 SYDVKM. The CDR3 reads CASSTGADTQYF. DNA for the CDR3: TGTGCCAGCAGTACCGGTGCAGATACGCAGTATTTT.

The rearrangement uses TRBV28 and TRBJ2-5; tentatively, D is TRBD1 (7 bases). The end of the DNA aligns better with TRBJ2-7, so the J call may be wrong. The CDR3 totals 18 residues. CDR1 is MDHEN, CDR2 SYDVKM, per germline. CDR3 protein: CASSHSAGQNPFAYEQYF. The CDR3 nucleotides read TGTGCCAGCAGCCATAGCGCGGGACAGAACCCGTTTGCGTACGAGCAGTACTTC.

The chain joins TRBV27 to TRBJ1-1, with 7 bases matching TRBD1. The V gene end was trimmed by 4 bases and the J gene end by 4 bases; junction bases not matched to a gene: 3. This CDR3 is built from 13 residues. Germline lookup yields CDR1 MNHEY and CDR2 SMNVEV (reference sequence). CDR3 coding DNA: TGTGCCAGCAGTTGGGACAGTGCCACTGAAGCTTTCTTT. This translates into CASSWDSATEAFF.

The chain combines TRBV2 with TRBJ2-3, with 13 bases matching TRBD2. This CDR3 is 18 amino acids long. With 7 bases clipped from V and 0 bases from J, the junction kept 10 bases outside the gene matches. Germline V gene lookup returns CDR1 SNHLY and CDR2 FYNNEI. The CDR3 here is CASISELAGGPSTDTQYF. CDR3 nucleotides: TGTGCCAGCATATCTGAACTAGCGGGAGGGCCTAGCACAGATACGCAGTATTTT.

The chain employs TRBV6-1 and TRBJ1-2; 11 nucleotides agree with TRBD1. This CDR3 is 18 amino acids long. The germline V gene encodes CDR1 MNHNS and CDR2 SASEGT. J lost 8 bases, V lost 4 bases, and 18 bases had no gene match. The CDR3 region has the DNA TGTGCCAGCAGTGGAAACTCAGGGGGACAGGGGGATCTAGGGGGCTACACCTTC. This encodes CASSGNSGGQGDLGGYTF.